These 27 T cell receptor beta chains were all obtained from the same sample, sequenced in a study of T-cell reconstitution after alpha-beta-depleted transplantation in children. Preparation of the TCRbeta library involved a method that used unique molecular identifiers. From the PCR reads, TCRdb called clonotypes with MiXCR, one entry per CDR3 protein. The profile shows 200,000 to 250,000 distinct CDR3 sequences, 7.5% to 9.5% of them singletons. The material sequenced was PBMCs, mostly from graft donor cells, taken 180 days after TCRalphabeta/CD19-depleted stem cell transplant. These receptors all stem from a male patient between 5 and 17 years old who had a stem cell transplant for acute lymphoblastic leukemia, so the T cells may come from the graft donor.

This clonotype was seen ten or more times. The chain uses TRBV7-6 and TRBJ1-1, with D perhaps matching TRBD1 (5 bases). This CDR3 has 16 residues. CDR1 is SGHVS, CDR2 FNYEAQ, per germline. Between the trimmed V and J ends, which lost 2 bases and 4 bases, there was a span of 17 bases. The CDR3 DNA is TGTGCCAGCAGCTTAAGGGCCCAGGGTCTGGGCACTGAAGCTTTCTTT. This gives the protein CASSLRAQGLGTEAFF.

This clonotype was observed many times. J is TRBJ1-4 and V is TRBV20-1; no clear D gene. Deletions cut 2 bases from V and 7 bases from J, with 14 bases between. The germline V gene encodes CDR1 DFQATT and CDR2 SNEGSKA (reference sequence). The CDR3 runs 14 residues. The CDR3 sequence is CSARWESRGEKLFF. CDR3 sequence (DNA): TGCAGTGCTAGATGGGAGAGTAGAGGTGAAAAACTGTTTTTT.

In its sample, this clonotype was seen a few times. The rearrangement links TRBV13 to TRBJ2-7; D remains unclear. The CDR3 is made up of 12 amino acids. Germline V gene lookup returns CDR1 PRHDT and CDR2 FYEKMQ (reference sequence). V was clipped by 7 bases and J by 7 bases, with 14 bases between them. CDR3 DNA sequence: TGTGCCAGCACCTTTGCGCGAGCGGAGCAGTACTTC. This sequence encodes CASTFARAEQYF. Drawing the rest from reference TRBV13 and TRBJ2-7, the complete variable domain is AAGVIQSPRHLIKEKRETATLKCYPIPRHDTVYWYQQGPGQDPQFLISFYEKMQSDKGSIPDRFSAQQFSDYHSELNMSSLELGDSALYFCASTFARAEQYFGPGTRLTVT.

Ten or more counts support this clonotype. CDR3 region: CASSPLPKNTEAFF. The CDR3 DNA reads TGTGCCAGCTCACCACTGCCCAAGAACACTGAAGCTTTCTTT. This rearrangement joins TRBV18 to TRBJ1-1; D remains ambiguous. This CDR3 spans 14 amino acids. The V end was cut by 1 base, the J end by 1 base, with 7 bases between. Germline loops: CDR1 KGHSH, CDR2 LQKENI.

V and J are TRBV20-1 and TRBJ1-5; 9 bases match TRBD1. Germline V gives CDR1 DFQATT, CDR2 SNEGSKA (reference sequence). V was clipped by 3 bases and J by 1 base; unmatched bases: 1. The CDR3 is 14 residues long. The CDR3 DNA reads TGCAGTGCTAGGGACAGGGGAAGCAATCAGCCCCAGCATTTT. Its protein product is CSARDRGSNQPQHF.

This clonotype occurred many times. This chain joins TRBV20-1 and TRBJ2-5; possible D gene TRBD1, 7 bases. Germline CDR1 is DFQATT and CDR2 is SNEGSKA (reference sequence). V was clipped by 5 bases and J by 3 bases, with 16 bases between them. This CDR3 comprises 14 residues. CDR3 sequence reads: CSAPPTGRKETQYF. For the CDR3, the DNA is TGCAGTGCTCCCCCGACAGGGAGGAAAGAGACCCAGTACTTC.

This clonotype occurred many times. The J gene is TRBJ2-1, the V gene TRBV12-3 or TRBV12-4; 8 nucleotides line up with TRBD1. The J segment lost 2 bases and the V segment lost 3 bases, leaving 6 bases of the junction unmatched. The CDR3 is 16 residues long. CDR3 in DNA: TGTGCCAGCAGTTTGATGGGGACAGGTCCCTACAATGAGCAGTTCTTC. The encoded protein is CASSLMGTGPYNEQFF.

This clonotype showed up many times. The chain recombines TRBV6-5 with TRBJ2-7, with D possibly TRBD1 on 8 matching bases. This CDR3 is built from 14 residues. From germline, CDR1 is MNHEY and CDR2 SVGAGI. Trimming removed 7 bases at V and 2 bases at J, with 15 bases between. CDR3 DNA sequence: TGTGCCAGCACCCACAGGGGGGGGGCCTACGAGCAGTACTTC. This sequence encodes CASTHRGGAYEQYF.

The rearrangement joins TRBV27 to TRBJ2-2, with 11 bases lining up with TRBD2. Germline loops: CDR1 MNHEY, CDR2 SMNVEV (reference sequence). CDR3 length: 19 residues. The V segment lost 6 bases and the J segment 1 base; nucleotides outside the gene matches: 13. The CDR3 loop reads CASSPLGKLAGVNTGELFF. In nucleotides, the CDR3 is TGTGCCAGCAGCCCCCTAGGGAAACTAGCGGGAGTGAACACCGGGGAGCTGTTTTTT.

At least ten counts were recorded for this clonotype. The CDR3 DNA is TGTGCCAGCAGCTTCGGACCGGGCCCTCGATACGAGTATTTT. Its protein is CASSFGPGPRYEYF. V and J are TRBV7-8 and TRBJ2-3; D unclear. CDR1 is SGHVS and CDR2 is FQNEAQ in the germline V gene. The V end was cut by 3 bases, the J end by 13 bases, with 20 bases between. The CDR3 is 14 residues long.

Comments on this clonotype: The junction does not match germline at one end; this may be a read error. The V gene is TRBV12-3 or TRBV12-4, the J gene TRBJ1-2; D gene uncertain. This CDR3 has 13 amino acids. For the CDR3, the DNA is TGTGCCAGCAGTTTACTTGTAAACTATGGCTACTCCTTC. Translation gives CASSLLVNYGYSF.

This clonotype was observed many times. This chain joins TRBV27 and TRBJ2-7; D gene unclear. Germline V gives CDR1 MNHEY, CDR2 SMNVEV (reference sequence). The CDR3 has 12 amino acids. Trimming took off 2 bases at V and 6 bases at J, with 8 bases between the two ends. The CDR3 reads CASSLGFGEQYF. The CDR3 nucleotides are TGTGCCAGCAGTTTAGGGTTCGGCGAGCAGTACTTC.

On this clonotype itself: Being one base from a much bigger clone, this may be a read error. The conserved closing phenylalanine or tryptophan is absent in this CDR3, likely reflecting a read error. The chain joins TRBV5-6 to TRBJ2-3, with 7 bases matching TRBD1. V was pared by 7 bases and J by 4 bases, with 12 bases of the junction left unmatched. Germline CDR1 reads SGHDT; CDR2 reads YYEEEE. The CDR3 covers 15 residues. Written as DNA, the CDR3 is TGTGCCAGCGGTTCCGGGACAGCATCTTCAGATACGCAGTATTAT. Its protein is CASGSGTASSDTQYY.

There are many counts of this clonotype. The gene calls are TRBV11-2 and TRBJ2-2; no clear D. This CDR3 comprises 13 residues. V was clipped by 7 bases and J by 6 bases, with 12 bases between them. In germline, CDR1 is SGHAT, CDR2 FQNNGV. CDR3 nucleotides: TGTGCCAGCAACCCAATAGCCGCCGGGGAGCTGTTTTTT. Translation gives CASNPIAAGELFF.

This chain connects TRBV10-1 to TRBJ2-1; unclear D gene. Looked up from germline, CDR1 is WNHNN and CDR2 is SYGVQD (reference sequence). This CDR3 has 11 residues. The ends were cut back, 5 bases at V and 8 bases at J, with 7 bases in the middle. The CDR3 coding sequence is TGCGCCAGCAGTCAACTGGATGAGCAGTTCTTC. This codes for CASSQLDEQFF.

This clonotype was recorded many times. The chain uses TRBV29-1 and TRBJ1-2; D call uncertain. Trimming took 2 bases from V and 2 from J, leaving 9 bases between them. The CDR3 extends over 13 amino acids. Germline CDR1 SQVTM, CDR2 ANQGSEA. The CDR3 loop reads CSVESETNYGYTF. CDR3 nucleotides: TGCAGCGTTGAATCGGAGACGAACTATGGCTACACCTTC.

This clonotype was observed at least ten times. The V gene is TRBV29-1, the J gene TRBJ1-2, with TRBD1 matching 10 bases. V shed 3 bases, J shed 7 bases, and the junction held 5 bases outside the gene matches. Germline loops: CDR1 SQVTM, CDR2 ANQGSEA. This CDR3 spans 13 amino acids. The CDR3 nucleotides are TGCAGCGTTGAGGGACAGGGGAGGCTTGGCTACACCTTC. It is translated as CSVEGQGRLGYTF.

This clonotype was found many times. The chain carries TRBV5-1 and TRBJ1-6; TRBD1 agrees at 7 bases. Germline trimming cut 4 bases from V and 5 bases from J; bases unmatched to any gene: 15. Germline-derived CDR1 and CDR2 are SGHRS and YFSETQ. The CDR3 extends over 18 amino acids. CDR3 residues: CASSRRKQGLRDNSPLHF. As DNA, the CDR3 is TGCGCCAGCAGCCGAAGAAAACAGGGGCTCCGGGATAATTCACCCCTCCACTTT.

In its sample, this clonotype was seen a few times. The rearrangement joins TRBV11-2 to TRBJ2-7; TRBD1 agrees at 7 bases. This CDR3 has 12 residues. The trim removed 4 bases at V and 3 bases at J, leaving 0 bases unmatched. The germline V gene encodes CDR1 SGHAT and CDR2 FQNNGV. CDR3 region: CASSYRGYEQYF. The CDR3 region has the DNA TGTGCCAGCAGCTACAGGGGCTACGAGCAGTACTTC.

This clonotype was seen repeatedly, ten times or more. The rearrangement uses TRBV5-1 and TRBJ1-3; D remains unclear. Per the germline V gene, CDR1 is SGHRS and CDR2 is YFSETQ. The CDR3 has 15 amino acids. Trimming took 0 bases from V and 0 from J, leaving 7 bases between them. The CDR3: CASSLEQYSGNTIYF. Written as DNA, the CDR3 is TGCGCCAGCAGCTTGGAACAGTACTCTGGAAACACCATATATTTT. The entire variable domain, with the rest obtained from reference TRBV5-1 and TRBJ1-3, is as follows: KAGVTQTPRYLIKTRGQQVTLSCSPISGHRSVSWYQQTPGQGLQFLFEYFSETQRNKGNFPGRFSGRQFSNSRSEMNVSTLELGDSALYLCASSLEQYSGNTIYFGEGSWLTVV.

The sample holds many counts of this clonotype. The CDR3 DNA follows: TGCAGTGCTAGTAGTTCCTATGGCTACACCTTC. This gives the protein CSASSSYGYTF. This chain links TRBV20-1 with TRBJ1-2, with D uncertain. V was cut by 3 bases and J by 4 bases, with 6 bases left in between. The length of the CDR3 is 11 residues. The V gene's germline CDR1 is DFQATT and CDR2 SNEGSKA (reference sequence).

This clonotype has at least ten counts. This sequence joins TRBV20-1 and TRBJ1-5; D is undetermined. V lost 2 bases and J 3 bases, leaving 11 bases between the germline ends. The germline gives CDR1 DFQATT, CDR2 SNEGSKA (reference sequence). The CDR3 runs 14 residues. CDR3 sequence (DNA): TGCAGTGCTAGACCCTTTTACCCCAATCAGCCCCAGCATTTT. It encodes CSARPFYPNQPQHF.

Regarding this clonotype: The CDR3 does not end in the conserved phenylalanine or tryptophan, so this is likely a read error. The CDR3 here is CASRDFPALYNSPLHL. As DNA, the CDR3 is TGTGCCAGCAGGGACTTCCCGGCCCTTTATAATTCACCCCTCCACCTT. This chain uses TRBV6-1 with TRBJ1-6; D is unclear. Germline CDR1 reads MNHNS; CDR2 reads SASEGT. The CDR3 contains 16 residues. V was cut by 6 bases and J by 4 bases, with 16 bases left in between.

This clonotype was seen repeatedly, ten times or more. The chain recombines TRBV6-1 with TRBJ2-4, with a tentative D call TRBD2 (6 bases). This CDR3 spans 17 amino acids. Germline V lookup: CDR1 MNHNS, CDR2 SASEGT. Between the trimmed V and J ends, which lost 6 bases and 1 base, there was a span of 19 bases. The DNA of the CDR3 is TGTGCCAGCAGCGTGATCGGGGGAAGGAGGGCCAAAAACATTCAGTACTTC. Translation gives CASSVIGGRRAKNIQYF.

In this sample, this clonotype turned up many times. The chain has TRBV7-6 and TRBJ1-6; the match to TRBD1 covers 10 bases. The CDR3 totals 15 residues. The V gene's germline CDR1 is SGHVS and CDR2 FNYEAQ. V trimming: 1 base; J trimming: 9 bases; junction bases outside the gene matches: 3. CDR3 amino acids: CASSLGGQGTSPLHF. Here the CDR3 DNA reads TGTGCCAGCAGCTTAGGGGGACAGGGGACTTCACCCCTCCACTTT.

This clonotype showed up many times. The J gene is TRBJ1-2, the V gene TRBV6-5, with D perhaps matching TRBD1 (5 bases). Germline V gives CDR1 MNHEY, CDR2 SVGAGI. This CDR3 is built from 15 residues. V lost 2 bases to trimming and J lost 2 bases, with 12 bases between them. The CDR3 region is CASSYRQYLNYGYTF. The CDR3 DNA reads TGTGCCAGCAGTTACAGACAGTACCTCAACTATGGCTACACCTTC.

As for this clonotype: The germline gene is not matched at one end of the junction; a read error may be the cause. V gene TRBV20-1 combines with J gene TRBJ2-7, with a weak D call TRBD1 (6 bases). The CDR3 is made up of 15 amino acids. Germline assignment: CDR1 DFQATT and CDR2 SNEGSKA (reference sequence). Here the CDR3 DNA reads TGCATTGCTTACAGGGCTGGACTGGAGGCCTACGAGCAGTACTTC. Translated: CIAYRAGLEAYEQYF.